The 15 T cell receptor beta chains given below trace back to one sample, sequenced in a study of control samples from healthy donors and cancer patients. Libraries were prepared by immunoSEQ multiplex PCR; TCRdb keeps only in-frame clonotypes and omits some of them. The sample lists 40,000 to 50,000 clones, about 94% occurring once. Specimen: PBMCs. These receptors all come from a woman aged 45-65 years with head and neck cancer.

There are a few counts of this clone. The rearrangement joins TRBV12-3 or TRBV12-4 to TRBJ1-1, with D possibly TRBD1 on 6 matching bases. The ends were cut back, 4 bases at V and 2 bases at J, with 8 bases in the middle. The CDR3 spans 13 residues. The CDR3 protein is CASSSGTNTEAFF. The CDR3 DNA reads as TGTGCCAGCAGTTCAGGGACAAACACTGAAGCTTTCTTT.

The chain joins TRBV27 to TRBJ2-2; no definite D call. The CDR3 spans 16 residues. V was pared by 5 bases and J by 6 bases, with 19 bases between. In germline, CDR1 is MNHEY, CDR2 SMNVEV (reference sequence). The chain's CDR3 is CASSPSDWRKAGELFF. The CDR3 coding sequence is TGTGCCAGCAGTCCCTCGGATTGGCGAAAGGCCGGGGAGCTGTTTTTT.

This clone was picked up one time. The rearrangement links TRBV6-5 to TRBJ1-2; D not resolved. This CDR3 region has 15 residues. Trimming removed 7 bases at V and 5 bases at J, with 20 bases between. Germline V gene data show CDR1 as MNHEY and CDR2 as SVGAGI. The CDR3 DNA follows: TGTGCCAGCACTGTCGGCGGGCTCCTGCTTTATGGCTACACCTTC. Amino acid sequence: CASTVGGLLLYGYTF.

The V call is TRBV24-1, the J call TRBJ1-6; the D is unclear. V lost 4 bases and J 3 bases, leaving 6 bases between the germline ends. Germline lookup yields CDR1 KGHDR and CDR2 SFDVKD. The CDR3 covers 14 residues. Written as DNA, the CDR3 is TGTGCCACCAGTGACGATAGCTATAATTCACCCCTCCACTTT. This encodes CATSDDSYNSPLHF.

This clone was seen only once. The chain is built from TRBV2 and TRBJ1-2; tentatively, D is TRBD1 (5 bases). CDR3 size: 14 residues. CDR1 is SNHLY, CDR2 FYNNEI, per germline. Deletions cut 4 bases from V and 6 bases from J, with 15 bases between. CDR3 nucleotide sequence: TGTGCCAGCAGTGTCGGTGTCCGGGACCATGGCTACACCTTC. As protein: CASSVGVRDHGYTF.

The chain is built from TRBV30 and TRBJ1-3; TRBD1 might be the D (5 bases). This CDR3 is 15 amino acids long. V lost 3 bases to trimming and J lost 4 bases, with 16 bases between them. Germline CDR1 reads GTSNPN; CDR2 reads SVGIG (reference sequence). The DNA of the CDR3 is TGTGCCTGGAGGCCACGAGGGGCAGCGGGAAACACCATATATTTT. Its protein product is CAWRPRGAAGNTIYF.

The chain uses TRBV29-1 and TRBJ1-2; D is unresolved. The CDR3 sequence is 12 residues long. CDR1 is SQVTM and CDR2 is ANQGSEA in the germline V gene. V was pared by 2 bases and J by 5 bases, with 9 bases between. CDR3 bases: TGCAGCGTTGAAAGAAATACATATGGCTACACCTTC. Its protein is CSVERNTYGYTF.

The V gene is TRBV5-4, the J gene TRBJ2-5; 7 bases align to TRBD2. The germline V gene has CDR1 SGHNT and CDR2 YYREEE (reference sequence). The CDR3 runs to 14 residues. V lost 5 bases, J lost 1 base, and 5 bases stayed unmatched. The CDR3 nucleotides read TGTGCCAGCAGTTTAAGCGGGATCCAAGAGACCCAGTACTTC. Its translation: CASSLSGIQETQYF.

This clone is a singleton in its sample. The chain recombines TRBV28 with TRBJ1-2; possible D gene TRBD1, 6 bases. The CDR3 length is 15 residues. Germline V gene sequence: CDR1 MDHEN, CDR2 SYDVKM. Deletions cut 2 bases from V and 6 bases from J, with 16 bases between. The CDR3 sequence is CASSLVGDTLHGYTF. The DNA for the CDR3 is TGTGCCAGCAGTTTAGTCGGGGACACCCTCCATGGCTACACCTTC.

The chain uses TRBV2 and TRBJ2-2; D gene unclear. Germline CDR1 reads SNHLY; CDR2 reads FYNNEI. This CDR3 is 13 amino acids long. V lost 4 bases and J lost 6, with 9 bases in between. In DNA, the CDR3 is TGTGCCAGCAGTGTGATGGAGCCCGGGGAGCTGTTTTTT. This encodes CASSVMEPGELFF.

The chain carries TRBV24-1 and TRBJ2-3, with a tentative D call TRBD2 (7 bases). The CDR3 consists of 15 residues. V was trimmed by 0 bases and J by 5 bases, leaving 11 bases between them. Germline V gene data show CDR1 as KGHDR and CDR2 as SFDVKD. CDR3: CATSDLRRGQDTQYF. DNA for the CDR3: TGTGCCACCAGTGATTTGCGGCGGGGGCAAGATACGCAGTATTTT.

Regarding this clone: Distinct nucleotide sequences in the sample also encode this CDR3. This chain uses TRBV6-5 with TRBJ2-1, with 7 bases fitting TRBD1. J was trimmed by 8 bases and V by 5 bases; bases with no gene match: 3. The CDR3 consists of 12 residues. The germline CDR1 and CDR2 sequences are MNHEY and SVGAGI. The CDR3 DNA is TGTGCCAGCAGTCGACAGGGCTATGAGCAGTTCTTC. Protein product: CASSRQGYEQFF.

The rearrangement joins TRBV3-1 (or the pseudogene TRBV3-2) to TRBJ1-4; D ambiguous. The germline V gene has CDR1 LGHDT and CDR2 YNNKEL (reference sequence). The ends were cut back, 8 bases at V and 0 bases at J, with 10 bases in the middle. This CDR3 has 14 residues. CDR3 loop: CASGPSATNEKLFF. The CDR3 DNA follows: TGTGCCAGCGGCCCATCGGCAACTAATGAAAAACTGTTTTTT.

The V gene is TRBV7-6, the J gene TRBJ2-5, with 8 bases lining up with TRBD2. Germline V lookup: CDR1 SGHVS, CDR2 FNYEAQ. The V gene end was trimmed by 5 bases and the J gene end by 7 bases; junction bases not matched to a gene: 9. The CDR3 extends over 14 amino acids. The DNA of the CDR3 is TGTGCCAGCAGCCTTGCTGACCGGGGGGGGACCCAGTACTTC. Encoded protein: CASSLADRGGTQYF.

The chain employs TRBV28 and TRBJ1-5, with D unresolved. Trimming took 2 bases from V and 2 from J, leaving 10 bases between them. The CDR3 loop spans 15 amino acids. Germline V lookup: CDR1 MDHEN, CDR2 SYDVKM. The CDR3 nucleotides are TGTGCCAGCAGTTTAGTAGGAGGTGGCAATCAGCCCCAGCATTTT. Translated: CASSLVGGGNQPQHF.